Detailed here is one T cell receptor (beta chain). These data come from a study of blood T cell repertoires in COVID-19. Study at large: Samples of COVID-19 (acute and convalescent) were obtained from the United States, Italy and Spain. Sources were T cells, B-cell-depleted T cells, or PBMCs; the material itself was cDNA or gDNA.

Profiling relied on immunoSEQ multiplex PCR, and the TCRdb table lists in-frame clones only, not all of them. The sample has 100,000 or so clones, around four fifths seen once; the top ten hold about 12%. There are 15 residues in the CDR3. Germline CDR1 is MNHEY and CDR2 is SVGAGI. The V and J ends lost 5 bases and 2 bases, in that order; junction bases with no gene match: 5. The specimen sequenced was peripheral blood. This sequence joins TRBV6-5 and TRBJ1-4, with 7 positions matching TRBD1. This TCR came from a woman in her 70s with acute or convalescent COVID-19. The DNA of the CDR3 is TGTGCCAGCAGTCCCCTACAGGGGACTAATGAAAAACTGTTTTTT. It yields the protein CASSPLQGTNEKLFF.